This T cell receptor beta chain derives from a study of blood T cell repertoires in COVID-19. Study overall: The study drew acute and convalescent COVID-19 samples from the United States, Italy and Spain. In each case, the material was cDNA or gDNA derived from T cells, B-cell-depleted T cells, or PBMCs.

Trimming removed 7 bases at V and 0 bases at J, with 9 bases between. The germline V gene encodes CDR1 MNHEY and CDR2 SVGAGI. This CDR3 region has 14 residues. Original processing methods: Scientists estimated how many nucleated cells there were by amplifying reference gene primers. TCRdb's copy holds only in-frame clones and misses some; the assay was immunoSEQ multiplex PCR. The DNA gave D and trimming, while V, J and clone size come from that table. The data contain approximately 70,000 clones, around 89% of them singletons. The chain combines TRBV6-5 with TRBJ1-4, with D hard to call. Sequenced: peripheral blood. The TCR comes from a woman between 65 and 79 years old with acute or convalescent COVID-19. CDR3: CASTLYATNEKLFF. CDR3 nucleotide sequence: TGTGCCAGCACCCTCTATGCAACTAATGAAAAACTGTTTTTT.